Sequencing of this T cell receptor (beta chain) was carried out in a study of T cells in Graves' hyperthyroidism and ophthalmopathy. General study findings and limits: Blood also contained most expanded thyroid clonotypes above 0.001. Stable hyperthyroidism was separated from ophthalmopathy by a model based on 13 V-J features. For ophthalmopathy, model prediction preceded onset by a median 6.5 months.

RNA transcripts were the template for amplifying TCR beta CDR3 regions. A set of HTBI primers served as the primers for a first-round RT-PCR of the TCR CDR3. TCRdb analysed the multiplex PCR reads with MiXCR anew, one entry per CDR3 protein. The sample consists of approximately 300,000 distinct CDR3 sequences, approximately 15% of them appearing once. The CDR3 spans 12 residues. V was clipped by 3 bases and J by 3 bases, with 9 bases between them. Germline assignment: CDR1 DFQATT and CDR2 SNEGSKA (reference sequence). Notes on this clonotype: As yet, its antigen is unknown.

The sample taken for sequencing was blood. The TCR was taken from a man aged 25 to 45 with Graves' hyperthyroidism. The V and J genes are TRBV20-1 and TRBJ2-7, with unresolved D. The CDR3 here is CSASFAVYEQYF. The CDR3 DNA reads TGCAGTGCTAGTTTCGCAGTCTACGAGCAGTACTTC.